Described below is a single TCR beta chain sequence and its context. This specimen belongs to a study of blood T cells in healthy people across ages. This CDR3 has 16 amino acids. Alongside a J-beta primer mix, a sample-barcoded 5' primer served in a second PCR lasting roughly 6 to 11 cycles. From the 5' RACE reads, TCRdb called clonotypes with MiXCR, one entry per CDR3 protein. The sample records about 600,000 distinct CDR3 sequences, around 50% being singletons. Sequenced material: blood. The source of this sequence is a man of 80 years or more in good health. This chain links TRBV12-3 or TRBV12-4 with TRBJ2-3, with 8 bases fitting TRBD1. The end of the DNA aligns better with TRBJ1-5, so the J call may be wrong. CDR3 nucleotide sequence: TGTGCCAGCAGTTTAGGGGGCCCCAGGGGGCCTCAGCCCCAGCATTTT. Amino acid sequence: CASSLGGPRGPQPQHF.